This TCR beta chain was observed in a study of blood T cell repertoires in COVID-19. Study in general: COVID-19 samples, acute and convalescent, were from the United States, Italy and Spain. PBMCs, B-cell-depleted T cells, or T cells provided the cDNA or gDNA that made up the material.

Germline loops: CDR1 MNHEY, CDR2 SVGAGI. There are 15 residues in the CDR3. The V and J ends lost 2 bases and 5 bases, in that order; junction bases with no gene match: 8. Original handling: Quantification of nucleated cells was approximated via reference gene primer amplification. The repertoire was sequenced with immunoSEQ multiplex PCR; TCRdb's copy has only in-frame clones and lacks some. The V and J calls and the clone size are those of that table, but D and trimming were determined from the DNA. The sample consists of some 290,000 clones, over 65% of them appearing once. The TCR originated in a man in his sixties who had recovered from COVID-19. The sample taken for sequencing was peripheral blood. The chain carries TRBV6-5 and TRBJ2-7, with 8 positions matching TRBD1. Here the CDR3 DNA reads TGTGCCAGCAGTTACGGCGGCAGGGGGCCCCACGAGCAGTACTTC. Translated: CASSYGGRGPHEQYF.